This T cell receptor (beta chain) was identified in a study of CD8 T cells in Susac syndrome. CDR3 length: 16 amino acids. Germline CDR1 SEHNR, CDR2 FQNEAQ (reference sequence). V was pared by 0 bases and J by 2 bases, with 13 bases between. To note about this clonotype: What it recognizes is unknown.

Reverse transcription of roughly 0.5 to 1 ug RNA used random hexamers. A single record per CDR3 protein comes from TCRdb applying MiXCR to the immunoSEQ multiplex PCR reads. The sample has around 110,000 distinct CDR3 sequences; approximately 93% are singletons. Broader study findings: Susac-specific public clones in total CD8+ repertoires numbered sixteen; in CD8+ TEMRA repertoires, they numbered about five.

The rearrangement uses TRBV7-9 and TRBJ1-2; maybe TRBD1 (5 bases). This clonotype was obtained from a human donor with Susac syndrome. Sequencing used CD8+ T cells from PBMCs. The CDR3 sequence is CASSLAGEGYNYGYTF. The CDR3 bases are TGTGCCAGCAGCTTAGCTGGTGAGGGGTACAACTATGGCTACACCTTC.